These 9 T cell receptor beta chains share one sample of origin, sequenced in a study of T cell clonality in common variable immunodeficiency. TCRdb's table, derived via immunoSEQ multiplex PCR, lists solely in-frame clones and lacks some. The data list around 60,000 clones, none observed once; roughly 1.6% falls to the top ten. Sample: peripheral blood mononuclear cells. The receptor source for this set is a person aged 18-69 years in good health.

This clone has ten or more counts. CDR3 bases read: TGTGCCAGCAGCTCAGCCAGACAGGGTTCGAGTGAA. Its translation: CASSSARQGSSE. The full CDR3 reads CASSSARQGSSEAFF. This chain connects TRBV7-9 to TRBJ1-1; 7 nucleotides agree with TRBD1. The read halts 3 residues ahead of the CDR3 end, with the missing end drawn from the germline J gene. J lost 7 bases, V lost 4 bases, and 12 bases had no gene match. This CDR3 comprises 15 residues. Germline CDR1 and CDR2: SEHNR and FQNEAQ (reference sequence).

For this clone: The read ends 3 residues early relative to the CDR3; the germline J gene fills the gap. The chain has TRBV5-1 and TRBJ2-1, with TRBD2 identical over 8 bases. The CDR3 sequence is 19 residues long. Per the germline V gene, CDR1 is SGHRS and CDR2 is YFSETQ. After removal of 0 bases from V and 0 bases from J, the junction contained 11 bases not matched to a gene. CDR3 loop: CASSLASSGSWSSYNEQFF. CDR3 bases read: TGCGCCAGCAGCTTGGCGTCTAGCGGGTCCTGGAGCTCCTACAATGAG.

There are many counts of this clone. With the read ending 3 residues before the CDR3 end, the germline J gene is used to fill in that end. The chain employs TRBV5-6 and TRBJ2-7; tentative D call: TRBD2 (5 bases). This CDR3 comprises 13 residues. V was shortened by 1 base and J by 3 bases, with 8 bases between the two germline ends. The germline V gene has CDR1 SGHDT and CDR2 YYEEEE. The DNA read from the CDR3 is TGTGCCAGCAGCTTGCGCGGGCACTACGAG. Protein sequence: CASSLRGHYE. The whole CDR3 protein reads CASSLRGHYEQYF. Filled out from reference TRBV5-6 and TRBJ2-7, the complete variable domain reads DAGVTQSPTHLIKTRGQQVTLRCSPKSGHDTVSWYQQALGQGPQFIFQYYEEEERQRGNFPDRFSGHQFPNYSSELNVNALLLGDSALYLCASSLRGHYEQYFGPGTRLTVT.

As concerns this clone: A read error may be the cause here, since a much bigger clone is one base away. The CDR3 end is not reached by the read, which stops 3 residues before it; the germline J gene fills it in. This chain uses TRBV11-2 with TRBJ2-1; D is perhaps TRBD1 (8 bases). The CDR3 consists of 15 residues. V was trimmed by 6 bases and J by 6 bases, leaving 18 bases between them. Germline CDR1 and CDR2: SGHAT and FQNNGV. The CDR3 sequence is CASRQTGGAGNEQFF. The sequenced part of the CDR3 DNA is TGTGCCAGCAGGCAAACAGGGGGGGCGGGCAATGAG. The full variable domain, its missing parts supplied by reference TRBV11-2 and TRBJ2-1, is EAGVAQSPRYKIIEKRQSVAFWCNPISGHATLYWYQQILGQGPKLLIQFQNNGVVDDSQLPKDRFSAERLKGVDSTLKIQPAKLEDSAVYLCASRQTGGAGNEQFFGPGTRLTVL.

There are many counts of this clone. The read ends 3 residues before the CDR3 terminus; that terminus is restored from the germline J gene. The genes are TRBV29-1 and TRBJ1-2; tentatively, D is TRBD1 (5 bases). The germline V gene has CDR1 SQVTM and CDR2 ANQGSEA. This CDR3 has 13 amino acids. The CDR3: CSVEDAGRADYTF. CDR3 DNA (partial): TGCAGCGTTGAAGATGCCGGCAGGGCCGAC.

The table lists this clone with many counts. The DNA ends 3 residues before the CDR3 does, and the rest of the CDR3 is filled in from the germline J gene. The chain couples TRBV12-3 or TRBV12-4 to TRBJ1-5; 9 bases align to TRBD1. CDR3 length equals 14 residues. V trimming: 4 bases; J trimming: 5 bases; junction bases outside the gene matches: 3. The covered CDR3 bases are TGTGCCAGCAGTTCCTGGGACAGGGATCAGCCC. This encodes CASSSWDRDQP. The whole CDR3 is CASSSWDRDQPQHF.

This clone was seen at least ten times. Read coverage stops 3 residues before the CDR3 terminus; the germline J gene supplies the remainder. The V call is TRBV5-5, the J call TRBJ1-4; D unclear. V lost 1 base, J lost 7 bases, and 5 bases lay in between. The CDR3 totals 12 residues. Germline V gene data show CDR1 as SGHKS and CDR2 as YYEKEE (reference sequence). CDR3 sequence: CASSLIGEKLFF. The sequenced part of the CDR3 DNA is TGTGCCAGCAGCTTGATCGGTGAAAAA.

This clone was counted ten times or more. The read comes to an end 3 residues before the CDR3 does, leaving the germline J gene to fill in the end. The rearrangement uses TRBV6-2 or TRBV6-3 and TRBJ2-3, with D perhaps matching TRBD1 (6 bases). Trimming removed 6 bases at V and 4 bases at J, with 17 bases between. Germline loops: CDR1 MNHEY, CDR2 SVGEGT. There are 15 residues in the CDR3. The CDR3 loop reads CASSPPPQGSDTQYF. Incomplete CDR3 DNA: TGTGCCAGCAGCCCACCCCCACAGGGATCAGATACG.

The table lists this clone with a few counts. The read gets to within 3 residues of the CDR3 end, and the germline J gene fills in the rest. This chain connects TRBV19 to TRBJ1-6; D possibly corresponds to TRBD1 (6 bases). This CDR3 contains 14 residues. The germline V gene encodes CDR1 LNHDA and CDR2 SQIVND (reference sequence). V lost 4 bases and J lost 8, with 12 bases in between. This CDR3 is CASSKAGDYSPLHF. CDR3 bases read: TGTGCCAGTAGTAAGGCAGGGGATTATTCACCC.